The 17 T cell receptor beta chains in this list originate from one sample, sequenced in a study of regulatory T cells in long-lasting Graves disease. Combining iRepertoire HTBI primers with Arm-PCR of CDR3 regions, the authors built TCR beta libraries. TCRdb called the multiplex PCR reads again in MiXCR, with one record for every CDR3 protein. In the table there are 520,000 or so distinct CDR3 sequences, more than 10% of which are singletons. Stated time point: newly diagnosed GD, antithyroid drugs for less than 3 months. Making the TCR library involved RNA that had been extracted from PBMCs. The same specimen was also included in a second study, on T cells in Graves' hyperthyroidism and ophthalmopathy.

This specimen was peripheral blood mononuclear cells (PBMCs), taken at new diagnosis, from a patient treated with antithyroid drugs. Receptor source: a woman aged 25-40 years with Graves disease.

This clonotype showed up many times. The chain is built from TRBV2 and TRBJ1-5, with 8 positions matching TRBD1. Trimming cost V 4 bases and J 6 bases; bases outside gene matches: 5. This CDR3 is 14 amino acids long. Per the germline V gene, CDR1 is SNHLY and CDR2 is FYNNEI. CDR3 in amino acids: CASSGTGRTQPQHF. As DNA, the CDR3 is TGTGCCAGCAGTGGGACAGGGCGGACTCAGCCCCAGCATTTT.

Ten or more counts support this clonotype. The CDR3, as DNA: TGTGCCAGCAGCGTAGGAGGCGGGAGTGCAGATACGCAGTATTTT. This codes for CASSVGGGSADTQYF. V is TRBV9 and J is TRBJ2-3, with TRBD2 identical over 7 bases. Germline CDR1 reads SGDLS; CDR2 reads YYNGEE. The V and J ends lost 0 bases and 4 bases, in that order; junction bases with no gene match: 5. This CDR3 spans 15 amino acids.

The chain recombines TRBV6-5 with TRBJ2-3; D gene ambiguous. V lost 3 bases and J 2 bases, leaving 9 bases between the germline ends. Germline loops: CDR1 MNHEY, CDR2 SVGAGI. This CDR3 comprises 14 residues. CDR3 protein: CASSYFRHTDTQYF. CDR3 coding DNA: TGTGCCAGCAGTTATTTTCGGCACACAGATACGCAGTATTTT.

In this sample, this clonotype turned up a few times. This chain connects TRBV10-3 to TRBJ2-7; D remains unclear. The CDR3 covers 16 residues. Trimming stripped 0 bases from V and 0 bases from J, with 12 bases between. Germline V gene data show CDR1 as ENHRY and CDR2 as SYGVKD. CDR3: CAISESGGVFSYEQYF. In DNA form, the CDR3 reads TGTGCCATCAGTGAGTCCGGCGGTGTTTTCTCCTACGAGCAGTACTTC.

A few counts support this clonotype. The V gene is TRBV11-2, the J gene TRBJ2-7; 9 bases fit TRBD1. The CDR3 runs to 19 residues. Germline V gives CDR1 SGHAT, CDR2 FQNNGV. V was pared by 1 base and J by 5 bases, with 18 bases of the junction left unmatched. CDR3 in DNA: TGTGCCAGCAGCTTAGGGAGGCCCCCAACCGGGACAGGGAGGAACGAGCAGTACTTC. Translating gives CASSLGRPPTGTGRNEQYF.

About this clonotype itself: Since a much larger clone is just one base distant, this may be a read error. The genes are TRBV7-9 and TRBJ2-5; D unresolved. The CDR3 contains 15 residues. Germline CDR1 is SEHNR and CDR2 is FQNEAQ (reference sequence). CDR3 loop: CVSSLSSLDAETQYF. CDR3 coding DNA: TGTGTCAGCAGCTTATCTTCATTGGATGCGGAGACCCAGTACTTC.

This clonotype was detected ten times or more. The gene calls are TRBV19 and TRBJ2-1, with a tentative D call TRBD2 (6 bases). Trimming removed 3 bases at V and 4 bases at J, with 13 bases between. The CDR3 is made up of 15 amino acids. Germline V gene sequence: CDR1 LNHDA, CDR2 SQIVND (reference sequence). CDR3 residues: CASSMLLAPYNEQFF. The CDR3 DNA sequence: TGTGCCAGTAGTATGTTACTAGCTCCTTACAATGAGCAGTTCTTC.

This clonotype has at least ten counts. The chain joins TRBV12-3 or TRBV12-4 to TRBJ2-5, with a tentative D call TRBD2 (5 bases). The CDR3 runs to 13 residues. Deletions cut 3 bases from V and 6 bases from J, with 11 bases between. This CDR3 reads CASSFSGFQTQYF. The CDR3 coding sequence is TGTGCCAGCAGTTTTTCGGGGTTCCAGACCCAGTACTTC.

This clonotype was seen once. J is TRBJ2-1 and V is TRBV7-9; the match to TRBD2 covers 11 bases. The CDR3 is 14 amino acids. V dropped 3 bases and J dropped 9; count of bases not matched to a gene: 4. Looked up from germline, CDR1 is SEHNR and CDR2 is FQNEAQ (reference sequence). The CDR3: CASSLSLAGGEQFF. The CDR3, as DNA: TGTGCCAGCAGCTTGAGCCTAGCGGGAGGTGAGCAGTTCTTC. The full variable domain, in which reference TRBV7-9 and TRBJ2-1 provide the parts outside the CDR3, is DTGVSQNPRHKITKRGQNVTFRCDPISEHNRLYWYRQTLGQGPEFLTYFQNEAQLEKSRLLSDRFSAERPKGSFSTLEIQRTEQGDSAMYLCASSLSLAGGEQFFGPGTRLTVL.

CDR3 region: CASTTGDFSYEQYF. The CDR3 DNA sequence: TGTGCCAGCACTACGGGGGACTTCTCCTACGAGCAGTACTTC. The chain carries TRBV6-2 or TRBV6-3 and TRBJ2-7; TRBD2 is a possible D gene (6 bases). V lost 7 bases to trimming and J lost 0 bases, with 13 bases between them. This CDR3 is 14 amino acids long. The germline gives CDR1 MNHEY, CDR2 SVGEGT.

This clonotype has just a few counts. This sequence joins TRBV6-2 or TRBV6-3 and TRBJ1-5, with a possible D match to TRBD1 (6 bases). Per germline, CDR1 MNHEY and CDR2 SVGEGT. The CDR3 covers 15 residues. Between the trimmed V and J ends, which lost 5 bases and 1 base, there was a span of 12 bases. The CDR3 coding sequence is TGTGCCAGCAGTCCCATAACAGGGAGCAATCAGCCCCAGCATTTT. It is translated as CASSPITGSNQPQHF.

This clonotype was found a few times. The CDR3 DNA sequence: TGTGCCAGCAGTCCAGACTGGGCTAACAATGAGCAGTTCTTC. It translates to CASSPDWANNEQFF. The genes are TRBV6-1 and TRBJ2-1; no reliable D call. CDR3 length: 14 residues. Trimming removed 5 bases from V and 5 bases from J, with 13 bases in between. Germline V lookup: CDR1 MNHNS, CDR2 SASEGT.

Notes on this clonotype: A much larger clone differs by one base, so this may be a read error. The chain joins TRBV15 to TRBJ1-1, with 8 nucleotides matching TRBD1. The CDR3 consists of 15 residues. CDR1 and CDR2 (germline): LNHNV, YYDKDF (reference sequence). The junction had 7 bases not matched to a gene; V was cut back by 3 bases and J by 4 bases. DNA for the CDR3: TGTGCCACCAGCAGGGACAGGGAAGTTGGCACTGAAGCTTTCTTT. Residues: CATSRDREVGTEAFF.

V and J are TRBV5-6 and TRBJ1-5, with a weak D call TRBD1 (5 bases). The ends were cut back, 3 bases at V and 0 bases at J, with 16 bases in the middle. CDR1 is SGHDT and CDR2 is YYEEEE in the germline V gene. The CDR3 spans 17 residues. CDR3 sequence (DNA): TGTGCCAGCAGCTCTGGACAAGGAGTCTATAGCAATCAGCCCCAGCATTTT. It translates to CASSSGQGVYSNQPQHF.

This clonotype has a count of ten or more. J is TRBJ2-3 and V is TRBV9, with TRBD1 matching 9 bases. This CDR3 has 16 residues. CDR1 SGDLS and CDR2 YYNGEE come from the germline V gene. Losses at the gene ends were 2 bases for V and 2 bases for J; bases not matched to a gene: 6. CDR3 sequence (DNA): TGTGCCAGCAGCGTCGGGACAGGGCGGAACACAGATACGCAGTATTTT. Its translation is CASSVGTGRNTDTQYF.

This clonotype was counted only a few times. The V call is TRBV12-3 or TRBV12-4, the J call TRBJ1-1; 7 positions agree with TRBD1. The CDR3 has 13 amino acids. Germline trimming cut 6 bases from V and 6 bases from J; bases unmatched to any gene: 7. CDR3: CASRKLTGAEAFF. The CDR3 DNA reads TGTGCCAGCAGAAAATTAACAGGGGCTGAAGCTTTCTTT.

This clonotype has ten or more counts. V is TRBV19 and J is TRBJ2-1; 10 positions agree with TRBD1. Germline trimming cut 5 bases from V and 7 bases from J; bases unmatched to any gene: 8. In germline, CDR1 is LNHDA, CDR2 SQIVND (reference sequence). The CDR3 length is 15 residues. CDR3 sequence reads: CASSAPGQGINEQFF. The CDR3 bases are TGTGCCAGTAGTGCCCCGGGACAGGGGATTAATGAGCAGTTCTTC. The full variable domain, its missing parts supplied by reference TRBV19 and TRBJ2-1, is DGGITQSPKYLFRKEGQNVTLSCEQNLNHDAMYWYRQDPGQGLRLIYYSQIVNDFQKGDIAEGYSVSREKKESFPLTVTSAQKNPTAFYLCASSAPGQGINEQFFGPGTRLTVL.